The present T cell receptor (beta chain) was sequenced within a study of T cells in Graves' hyperthyroidism and ophthalmopathy. Study-wide results and caveats: Most thyroid clonotypes that were expanded above 0.001 also turned up in blood.

In the case of this clonotype: Its cognate antigen is unknown.

RNA transcripts yielded amplified TCR beta CDR3 regions. The HTBI primer set drove a first-round RT-PCR of the TCR CDR3. Each CDR3 protein gets one entry after TCRdb re-called the multiplex PCR reads with MiXCR. The data contain about 480,000 distinct CDR3 sequences, around 15% of them singletons. Germline V gene data show CDR1 as SGHTA and CDR2 as FQGNSA. After removal of 5 bases from V and 8 bases from J, the junction contained 11 bases not matched to a gene. This CDR3 has 14 residues. The sequence derives from a woman younger than 35 with Graves' hyperthyroidism. Sequencing input: blood. The chain combines TRBV7-2 with TRBJ1-2; TRBD1 aligns across 7 bases. The CDR3 loop is CASSTSLRGLGYTF. Written as DNA, the CDR3 is TGTGCCAGCAGCACTTCCCTGAGGGGGCTCGGCTACACCTTC.